These 3 T cell receptor delta chains originate from one sample sequenced in a study of DNA immune sequencing with unique molecular identifiers. A 32-plex genomic DNA assay used primers for all 8 TRDV and 4 TRDJ genes. The library had 12-nucleotide UMIs introduced over roughly 3 barcoding cycles, then a second adapter PCR. TCRdb called clones from the multiplex PCR reads again using CATT. The sample records approximately 2,000 delta-chain clones, more than 13% being singletons. Sequenced material: gamma-delta T cells enriched from blood buffy coat, or unenriched PBMCs (not recorded which). The origin of the receptors is a human donor in good health.

This clone was seen a handful of times. The genes are TRAV29/DV5 and TRDJ1, with TRDD3 identical over 9 bases. Matching the DNA to germline supplied the J gene, which TCRdb does not give. The CDR3 length is 19 residues. Germline V gene sequence: CDR1 NSMFDY, CDR2 ISSIKDK. Trimming at V came to 0 bases and at J to 0 bases, leaving 15 bases not matched to a gene. CDR3 in DNA: TGTGCAGCAAGCGCGCAAGGGTACTGGGGGACTTCATACACCGATAAACTCATCTTT. This gives the protein CAASAQGYWGTSYTDKLIF.

This clone has just a few counts. The TCRdb protein comes from a much larger clone and disagrees with this DNA's translation at residue 14, likely due to a read error; the protein given here is derived from the DNA. The rearrangement joins TRDV2 to TRDJ1; the match to TRDD3 covers 11 bases. V dropped 0 bases and J dropped 6; count of bases not matched to a gene: 14. The CDR3 has 18 amino acids. Germline V gene sequence: CDR1 GEAIGNYY, CDR2 EKD. The DNA for the CDR3 is TGTGCCTGTGACACCGTAACCACACTGGGGGATAATGGCAATAAACTCATCTTT. Translation: CACDTVTTLGDNGNKLIF.

The sample holds one count of this clone. DNA of the CDR3: TGTGCTCTTGGGGCACCAACTGGGGGACATTCTAAACTCATCTTT. Amino acid sequence: CALGAPTGGHSKLIF. The gene calls are TRDV1 and TRDJ1, with 9 bases that match TRDD3. No J gene is reported in TCRdb; it was inferred here by comparing the DNA with germline. The CDR3 spans 15 residues. CDR1 TSWWSYY and CDR2 QGS come from the germline V gene. Trimming cost V 4 bases and J 7 bases; bases outside gene matches: 10.